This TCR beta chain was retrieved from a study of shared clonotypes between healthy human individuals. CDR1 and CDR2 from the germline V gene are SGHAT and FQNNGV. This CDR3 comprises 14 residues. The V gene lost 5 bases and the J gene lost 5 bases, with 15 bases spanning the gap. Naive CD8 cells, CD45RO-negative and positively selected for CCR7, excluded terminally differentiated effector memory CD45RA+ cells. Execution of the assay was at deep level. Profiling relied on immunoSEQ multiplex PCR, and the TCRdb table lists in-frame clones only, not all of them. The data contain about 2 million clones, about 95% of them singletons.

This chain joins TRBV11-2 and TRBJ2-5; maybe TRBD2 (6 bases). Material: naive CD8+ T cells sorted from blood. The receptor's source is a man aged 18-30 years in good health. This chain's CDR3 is CASSRQRRVETQYF. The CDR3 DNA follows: TGTGCCAGCAGCAGACAAAGGAGGGTGGAGACCCAGTACTTC. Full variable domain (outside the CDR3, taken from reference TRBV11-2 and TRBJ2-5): EAGVAQSPRYKIIEKRQSVAFWCNPISGHATLYWYQQILGQGPKLLIQFQNNGVVDDSQLPKDRFSAERLKGVDSTLKIQPAKLEDSAVYLCASSRQRRVETQYFGPGTRLLVL.